The clone carrying this TCR beta chain was seen only once. Original analysis: Researchers report that nucleated cell counts were estimated from reference gene primer amplification. The protocol was immunoSEQ multiplex PCR, while the TCRdb copy is restricted to in-frame clones and leaves out a portion. That table furnishes V, J and clone size, whereas the DNA furnished D and trimming. This repertoire shows about 170,000 clones, over 75% found once; its top ten account for about 6.9%. The data stem from a study of blood T cell repertoires in COVID-19. Study-level information: Acute and convalescent COVID-19 samples came from the United States, Italy and Spain. PBMCs, B-cell-depleted T cells, or T cells were the source of the cDNA or gDNA that made up the material.

Germline-derived CDR1 and CDR2 are LNHNV and YYDKDF (reference sequence). V lost 5 bases and J lost 2, with 10 bases in between. The CDR3 loop spans 14 amino acids. The material sequenced was peripheral blood. The source is a man older than 75 with COVID-19, enrolled during active disease. This chain joins TRBV15 and TRBJ1-5, with TRBD1 as a possible D gene (6 bases). CDR3 bases: TGTGCCACCAGCCGGGGGGCGGGCAATCAGCCCCAGCATTTT. Protein sequence: CATSRGAGNQPQHF.